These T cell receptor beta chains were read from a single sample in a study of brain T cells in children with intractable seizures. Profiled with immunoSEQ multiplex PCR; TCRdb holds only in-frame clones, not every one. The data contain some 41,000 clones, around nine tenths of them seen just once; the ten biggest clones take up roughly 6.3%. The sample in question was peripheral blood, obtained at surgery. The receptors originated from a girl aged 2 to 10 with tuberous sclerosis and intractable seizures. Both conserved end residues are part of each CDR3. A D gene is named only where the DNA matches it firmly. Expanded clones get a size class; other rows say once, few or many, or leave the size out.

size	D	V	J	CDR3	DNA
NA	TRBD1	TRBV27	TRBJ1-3	CASSPLGQATSGNTIYF	TGTGCCAGCAGTCCCCTGGGACAGGCGACCTCTGGAAACACCATATATTTT
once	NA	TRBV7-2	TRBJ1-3	CASSHTRDTIYF	TGTGCCAGCAGCCATACAAGGGACACCATATATTTT
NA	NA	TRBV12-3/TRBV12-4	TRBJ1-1	CASSFGRETEAFF	TGTGCCAGCAGTTTCGGTCGGGAAACTGAAGCTTTCTTT
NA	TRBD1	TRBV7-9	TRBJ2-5	CASSLDHRGATWTQYF	TGTGCCAGCAGCTTAGATCACAGGGGGGCTACGTGGACCCAGTACTTC
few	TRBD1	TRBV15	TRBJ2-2	CATSREQGAGELFF	TGTGCCACCAGCAGAGAACAGGGGGCCGGGGAGCTGTTTTTT
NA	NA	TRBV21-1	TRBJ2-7	CASSKRGMGSYEQYF	TGTGCCAGCAGCAAACGGGGGATGGGCTCCTACGAGCAGTACTTC
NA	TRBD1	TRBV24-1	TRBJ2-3	CATSDSPRTGNTDTQYF	TGTGCCACCAGTGATTCCCCCCGGACAGGGAACACAGATACGCAGTATTTT
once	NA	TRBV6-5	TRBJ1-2	CASRLGVGANYGYTF	TGTGCCAGCAGGCTTGGGGTCGGAGCCAACTATGGCTACACCTTC
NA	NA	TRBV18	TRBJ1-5	CASSPQRGGQPQHF	TGTGCCAGCTCACCACAGAGGGGCGGTCAGCCCCAGCATTTT
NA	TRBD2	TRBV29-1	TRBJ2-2	CSVQIGGANTGELFF	TGCAGCGTGCAGATCGGGGGGGCTAACACCGGGGAGCTGTTTTTT
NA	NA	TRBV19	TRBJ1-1	CASSKGAAGRTEAFF	TGTGCCAGTAGTAAGGGCGCGGCTGGGCGCACTGAAGCTTTCTTT
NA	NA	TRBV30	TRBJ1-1	CAWSVGSRTEAFF	TGTGCCTGGAGTGTAGGGTCCCGGACTGAAGCTTTCTTT
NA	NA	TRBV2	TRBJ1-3	CASRSDKGNTIYF	TGTGCCAGCAGATCGGACAAAGGAAACACCATATATTTT
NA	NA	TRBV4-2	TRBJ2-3	CASSQARGATDTQYF	TGTGCCAGCAGCCAAGCCCGGGGGGCCACAGATACGCAGTATTTT
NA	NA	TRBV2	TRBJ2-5	CASSGQTSLKETQYF	TGTGCCAGCAGTGGACAGACTAGTTTGAAGGAGACCCAGTACTTC
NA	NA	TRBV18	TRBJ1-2	CASSPPTIMGYTF	TGTGCCAGCTCACCACCGACAATAATGGGTTACACCTTC
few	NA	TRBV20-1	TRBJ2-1	CSASPWVF	TGCAGTGCTAGCCCTTGGGTCTTC
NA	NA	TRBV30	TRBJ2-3	CAWSVLVQDTQYF	TGTGCCTGGAGTGTACTCGTTCAGGATACGCAGTATTTT
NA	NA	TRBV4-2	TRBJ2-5	CASSQAREETQYF	TGTGCCAGCAGCCAAGCGAGGGAAGAGACCCAGTACTTC
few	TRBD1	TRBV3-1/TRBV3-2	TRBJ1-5	CASSQGTGVQPQHF	TGTGCCAGCAGCCAGGGGACAGGGGTTCAGCCCCAGCATTTT
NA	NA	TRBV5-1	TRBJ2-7	CASSFGWQVFYEQYF	TGCGCCAGCAGCTTCGGTTGGCAGGTCTTTTACGAGCAGTACTTC
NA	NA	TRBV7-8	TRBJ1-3	CASSLVGASSGNTIYF	TGTGCCAGCAGCTTAGTGGGAGCTAGCTCTGGAAACACCATATATTTT
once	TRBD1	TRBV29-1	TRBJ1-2	CSATTGQGPYPF	TGCAGCGCCACAACGGGACAGGGGCCCTACCCGTTC
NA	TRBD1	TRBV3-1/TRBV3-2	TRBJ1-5	CASSQAGGPQHF	TGTGCCAGCAGCCAAGCAGGGGGCCCCCAGCATTTT
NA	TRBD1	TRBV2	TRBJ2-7	CASRGRTGTAYEQYF	TGTGCCAGCAGGGGTCGGACCGGGACAGCCTACGAGCAGTACTTC
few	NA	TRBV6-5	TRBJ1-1	CASRNSMNTEAFF	TGTGCCAGCAGGAACTCAATGAACACTGAAGCTTTCTTT
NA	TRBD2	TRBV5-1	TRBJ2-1	CASSNQLLEGSGGFF	TGCGCCAGCAGCAATCAACTACTAGAAGGGTCGGGGGGTTTCTTC
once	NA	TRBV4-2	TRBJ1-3	CASSQLATEGNTIYF	TGTGCCAGCAGCCAATTGGCAACCGAGGGAAACACCATATATTTT
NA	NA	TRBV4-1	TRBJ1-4	CASSLWTSNEKLFF	TGCGCCAGCAGCCTCTGGACAAGTAATGAAAAACTGTTTTTT
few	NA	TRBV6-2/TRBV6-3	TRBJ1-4	CASSYSTNEKLFF	TGTGCCAGCAGTTACTCGACTAATGAAAAACTGTTTTTT
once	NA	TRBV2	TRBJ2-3	CASSDRGGTDTQYF	TGTGCCAGCAGTGACAGGGGGGGGACAGATACGCAGTATTTT
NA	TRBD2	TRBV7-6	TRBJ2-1	CASSLDTGLASYNEQFF	TGTGCCAGCAGCTTAGATACGGGACTAGCATCCTACAATGAGCAGTTCTTC
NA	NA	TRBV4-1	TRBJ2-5	CASSQVTLVETQYF	TGCGCCAGCAGCCAAGTTACATTGGTAGAGACCCAGTACTTC
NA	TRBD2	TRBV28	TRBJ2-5	CASSPRGSGGPQTQYF	TGTGCCAGCAGTCCCCGAGGCAGCGGGGGGCCTCAGACCCAGTACTTC
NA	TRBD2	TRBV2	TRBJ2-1	CARGTTSYNEQFF	TGTGCCAGAGGGACTACGTCCTACAATGAGCAGTTCTTC
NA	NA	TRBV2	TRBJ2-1	CASTPSRLGKFF	TGTGCCAGCACTCCGTCGAGACTAGGAAAGTTCTTC
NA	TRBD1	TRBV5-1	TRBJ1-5	CASRPGQAPNQPQHF	TGCGCCAGCAGACCCGGACAGGCCCCCAATCAGCCCCAGCATTTT
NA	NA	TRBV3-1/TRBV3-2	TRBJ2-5	CASSQDLGQETQYF	TGTGCCAGCAGCCAAGATCTAGGTCAAGAGACCCAGTACTTC
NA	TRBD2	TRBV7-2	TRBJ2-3	CASSLELAGTDTQYF	TGTGCCAGCAGCTTAGAACTAGCGGGCACAGATACGCAGTATTTT
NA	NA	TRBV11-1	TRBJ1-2	CASSPDRNNYGYTF	TGTGCCAGCAGCCCCGACAGGAATAACTATGGCTACACCTTC
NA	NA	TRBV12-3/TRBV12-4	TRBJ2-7	CASSLGRAGEQYF	TGTGCCAGCAGTTTGGGCAGGGCAGGAGAGCAGTACTTC
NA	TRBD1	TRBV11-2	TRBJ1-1	CASSFGTANTEAFF	TGTGCCAGCAGCTTCGGGACAGCGAACACTGAAGCTTTCTTT
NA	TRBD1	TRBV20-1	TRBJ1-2	CSASLSGQGHFNYGYTF	TGCAGTGCTAGTCTCTCGGGACAGGGCCACTTTAACTATGGCTACACCTTC
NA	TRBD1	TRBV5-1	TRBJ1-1	CASSLGQGGWNTEAFF	TGCGCCAGCAGCCTCGGACAGGGTGGGTGGAACACTGAAGCTTTCTTT
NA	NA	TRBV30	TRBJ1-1	CAWSVPRGQNTEAFF	TGTGCCTGGAGTGTACCCAGGGGACAGAACACTGAAGCTTTCTTT
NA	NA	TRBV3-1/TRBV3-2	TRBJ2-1	CASSRTTNEQFF	TGTGCCAGCAGCCGAACGACCAATGAGCAGTTCTTC
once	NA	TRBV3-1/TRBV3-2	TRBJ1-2	CASSSRSPTENYGYTF	TGTGCCAGCAGCTCAAGGTCCCCGACGGAAAACTATGGCTACACCTTC
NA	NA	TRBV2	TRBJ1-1	CASTGGGGGETEAFF	TGTGCCAGCACCGGCGGAGGGGGGGGAGAAACTGAAGCTTTCTTT
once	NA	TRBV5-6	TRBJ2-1	CASQGPYNEQFF	TGTGCCAGCCAAGGACCCTACAATGAGCAGTTCTTC
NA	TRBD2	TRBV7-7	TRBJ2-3	CASSSASGESDTQYF	TGTGCCAGCAGCTCCGCTAGCGGGGAGTCAGATACGCAGTATTTT
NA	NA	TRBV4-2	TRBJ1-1	CASSQDIIQGGTEAFF	TGTGCCAGCAGCCAAGATATCATTCAGGGAGGCACTGAAGCTTTCTTT
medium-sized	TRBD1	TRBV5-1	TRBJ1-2	CASSLGTGDYGYTF	TGCGCCAGCAGCTTAGGGACAGGGGACTATGGCTACACCTTC
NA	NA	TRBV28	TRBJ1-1	CASSLISPGGVAFF	TGTGCCAGCAGCCTGATCTCCCCGGGCGGAGTGGCTTTCTTT
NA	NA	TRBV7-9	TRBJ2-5	CASSFAGSQETQYF	TGTGCCAGCAGCTTTGCGGGGAGCCAAGAGACCCAGTACTTC
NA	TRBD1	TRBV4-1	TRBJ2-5	CASSQAGTGLEETQYF	TGCGCCAGCAGCCAAGCCGGGACAGGGCTGGAAGAGACCCAGTACTTC